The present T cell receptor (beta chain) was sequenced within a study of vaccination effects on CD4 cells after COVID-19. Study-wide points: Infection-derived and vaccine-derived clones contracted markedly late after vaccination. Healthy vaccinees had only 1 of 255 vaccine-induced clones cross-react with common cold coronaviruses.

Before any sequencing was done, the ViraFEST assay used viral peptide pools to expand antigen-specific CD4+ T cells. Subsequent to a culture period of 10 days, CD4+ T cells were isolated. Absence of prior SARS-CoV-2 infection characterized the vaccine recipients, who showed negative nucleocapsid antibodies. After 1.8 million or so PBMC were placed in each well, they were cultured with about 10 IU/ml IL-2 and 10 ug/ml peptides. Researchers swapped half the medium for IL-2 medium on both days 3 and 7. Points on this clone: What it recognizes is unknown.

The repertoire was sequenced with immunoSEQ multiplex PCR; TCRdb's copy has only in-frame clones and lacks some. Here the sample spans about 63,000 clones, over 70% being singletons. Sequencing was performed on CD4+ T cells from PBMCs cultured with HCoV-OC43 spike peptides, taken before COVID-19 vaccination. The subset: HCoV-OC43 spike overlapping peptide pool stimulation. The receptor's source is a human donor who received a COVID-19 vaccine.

The DNA for the CDR3 is TGTGCCAGCAGCGGGGACACGCCTGGCACAGATACGCAGTATTTT. Translated, it gives CASSGDTPGTDTQYF. The chain employs TRBV9 and TRBJ2-3; D is possibly TRBD1 (6 bases). Trimming took off 3 bases at V and 1 base at J, with 12 bases between the two ends. Germline V CDR1 and CDR2: SGDLS, YYNGEE. The CDR3 totals 15 residues.